These 29 T cell receptor beta chains came from one sample sequenced in a study of blood T cell repertoires in COVID-19. TCRdb's copy holds only in-frame clones and misses some; the assay was immunoSEQ multiplex PCR. The sample shows a few hundred thousand clones, approximately 90% of them seen only once. Sequenced material: PBMCs or T cells enriched from blood (not recorded which). The origin of the receptors is a man aged 30-40 years who had recovered from COVID-19.

The chain combines TRBV19 with TRBJ2-6, with D hard to call. CDR1 and CDR2 from the germline V gene are LNHDA and SQIVND (reference sequence). The V end lost 8 bases, the J end lost 0 bases, and 17 bases lay between the germline ends. The length of the CDR3 is 17 residues. CDR3 in amino acids: CASSKVSSDSGANVLTF. The DNA for the CDR3 is TGTGCCAGTTCAAAAGTGAGTTCTGACTCTGGGGCCAACGTCCTGACTTTC.

The rearrangement links TRBV24-1 to TRBJ2-1, with TRBD1 identical over 7 bases. Germline-derived CDR1 and CDR2 are KGHDR and SFDVKD. This CDR3 spans 14 amino acids. Trimming at V came to 5 bases and at J to 0 bases, leaving 0 bases not matched to a gene. CDR3 in DNA: TGTGCCACCAGTGGACAGGGCTCCTACAATGAGCAGTTCTTC. Translating gives CATSGQGSYNEQFF.

This chain joins TRBV6-5 and TRBJ1-1; D ambiguous. Trimming shortened V by 6 bases and J by 6 bases, and 8 bases separated the two germline ends. The CDR3 covers 11 residues. Germline V gives CDR1 MNHEY, CDR2 SVGAGI. The CDR3 DNA reads as TGTGCCAGCAGGGGGAGTGCTGAAGCTTTCTTT. This encodes CASRGSAEAFF.

This chain joins TRBV19 and TRBJ1-5; maybe TRBD1 (6 bases). This CDR3 is 16 amino acids long. V lost 6 bases to trimming and J lost 4 bases, with 19 bases between them. Germline V gene lookup returns CDR1 LNHDA and CDR2 SQIVND (reference sequence). The CDR3 is CASRSQGGGENQPQHF. CDR3 sequence (DNA): TGTGCCAGTAGATCTCAAGGGGGGGGAGAGAATCAGCCCCAGCATTTT.

V gene TRBV9 combines with J gene TRBJ1-1; D gene unclear. This CDR3 has 12 amino acids. Germline loops: CDR1 SGDLS, CDR2 YYNGEE. Trimming took off 3 bases at V and 4 bases at J, with 7 bases between the two ends. The CDR3 sequence: CASSGRGTEAFF. The CDR3 DNA reads TGTGCCAGCAGCGGTCGGGGCACTGAAGCTTTCTTT.

The chain couples TRBV7-8 to TRBJ2-3; 12 bases are a match to TRBD2. Per germline, CDR1 SGHVS and CDR2 FQNEAQ. Trimming at V came to 1 base and at J to 0 bases, leaving 2 bases not matched to a gene. The CDR3 has 17 residues. The CDR3 loop is CASSLELAGGSTDTQYF. The DNA of the CDR3 is TGTGCCAGCAGCTTAGAGCTAGCGGGGGGGAGCACAGATACGCAGTATTTT.

This clone occurred once. The chain couples TRBV24-1 to TRBJ2-2; TRBD2 matches 11 bases. Per the germline V gene, CDR1 is KGHDR and CDR2 is SFDVKD. The CDR3 runs 15 residues. V lost 6 bases, J lost 4 bases, and 3 bases stayed unmatched. The CDR3 coding sequence is TGTGCCACCAGTATAGGGACTAGCGGCACCGGGGAGCTGTTTTTT. Its translation: CATSIGTSGTGELFF.

This sequence joins TRBV28 and TRBJ2-1, with 9 positions matching TRBD2. Germline CDR1 MDHEN, CDR2 SYDVKM. The CDR3 has 17 amino acids. After removal of 4 bases from V and 5 bases from J, the junction contained 12 bases not matched to a gene. In DNA form, the CDR3 reads TGTGCCAGCAGTTCACCGACTAGCGGTAAGACCCACAATGAGCAGTTCTTC. This encodes CASSSPTSGKTHNEQFF.

This clone has a single count. The V and J genes are TRBV12-2 and TRBJ2-1; TRBD1, the table's D call, lacks a check against the DNA. TRBV12-2 is classified as a pseudogene. The CDR3 consists of 17 residues. The CDR3 is CASRLSSDRVPYNEQFF. DNA for the CDR3: TGTGCAAGTCGCTTAAGTTCGGACAGGGTACCCTACAATGAGCAGTTCTTC.

In its sample, this clone was seen once. The chain recombines TRBV11-2 with TRBJ1-3, with unresolved D. V lost 4 bases, J lost 0 bases, and 13 bases lay in between. Germline V lookup: CDR1 SGHAT, CDR2 FQNNGV. This CDR3 has 16 residues. In nucleotides, the CDR3 is TGTGCCAGCAGCTCTCAGACTGCCAACTCTGGAAACACCATATATTTT. Translating it yields CASSSQTANSGNTIYF.

The chain combines TRBV19 with TRBJ2-7; D might be TRBD1 (7 bases). This CDR3 contains 15 residues. V was cut by 5 bases and J by 1 base, with 15 bases left in between. From germline, CDR1 is LNHDA and CDR2 SQIVND (reference sequence). The CDR3 nucleotides read TGTGCCAGTAGTCCGCGGGACAGCCTATCCTACGAGCAGTACTTC. Translated: CASSPRDSLSYEQYF.

The gene calls are TRBV19 and TRBJ1-5; D call uncertain. Germline CDR1 and CDR2: LNHDA and SQIVND (reference sequence). The CDR3 loop spans 11 amino acids. Trimming removed 6 bases at V and 9 bases at J, with 9 bases between. Here the CDR3 DNA reads TGTGCCAGTAGCACATCGGGGCCCCAGCATTTT. Encoded protein: CASSTSGPQHF.

The chain carries TRBV29-1 and TRBJ2-3; tentatively, D is TRBD1 (6 bases). The CDR3 spans 19 residues. Germline values: CDR1 SQVTM, CDR2 ANQGSEA. Trimming stripped 6 bases from V and 0 bases from J, with 28 bases between. The CDR3 sequence is CSVFAPGETLYFSTDTQYF. The CDR3, as DNA: TGCAGCGTCTTCGCCCCAGGGGAAACCCTTTATTTTAGCACAGATACGCAGTATTTT.

The chain is built from TRBV14 and TRBJ2-7; D call uncertain. The V and J ends lost 4 bases and 2 bases respectively, with 15 bases between them. From germline, CDR1 is SGHDN and CDR2 FVKESK. The CDR3 runs to 15 residues. The CDR3: CASSPTSHSTYEQYF. The CDR3 DNA follows: TGTGCCAGCAGCCCTACATCGCACAGCACCTACGAGCAGTACTTC.

The chain uses TRBV11-2 and TRBJ1-1; 8 nucleotides match TRBD1. V shed 5 bases, J shed 4 bases, and the junction held 12 bases outside the gene matches. Germline V lookup: CDR1 SGHAT, CDR2 FQNNGV. The CDR3 is 16 amino acids. The DNA of the CDR3 is TGTGCCAGCAGCCCTCGAGGGGGGACAGGAATCACTGAAGCTTTCTTT. Amino acids: CASSPRGGTGITEAFF.

As regards this clone: Other DNA sequences in this specimen translate into the identical CDR3. The chain's CDR3 is CASSLGSLNTEAFF. The CDR3 nucleotides read TGTGCCAGCAGTTTGGGCTCGTTGAACACTGAAGCTTTCTTT. The V call is TRBV27, the J call TRBJ1-1, with unresolved D. The CDR3 loop spans 14 amino acids. Trimming pared 3 bases from V and 0 bases from J, leaving 8 bases between. Germline loops: CDR1 MNHEY, CDR2 SMNVEV (reference sequence).

The V call is TRBV7-9, the J call TRBJ1-1; D may be TRBD1 (6 bases). The CDR3 contains 13 residues. The V and J ends lost 2 bases and 4 bases respectively, with 8 bases between them. CDR1 and CDR2 from the germline V gene are SEHNR and FQNEAQ (reference sequence). CDR3: CASSLPGATEAFF. In DNA form, the CDR3 reads TGTGCCAGCAGCTTACCAGGGGCCACTGAAGCTTTCTTT. Using reference TRBV7-9 and TRBJ1-1 for the parts outside the CDR3, the full variable domain is DTGVSQNPRHKITKRGQNVTFRCDPISEHNRLYWYRQTLGQGPEFLTYFQNEAQLEKSRLLSDRFSAERPKGSFSTLEIQRTEQGDSAMYLCASSLPGATEAFFGQGTRLTVV.

V and J are TRBV10-3 and TRBJ2-2, with TRBD1 identical over 9 bases. The CDR3 contains 17 residues. Germline assignment: CDR1 ENHRY and CDR2 SYGVKD. Trimming at V came to 7 bases and at J to 2 bases, leaving 11 bases not matched to a gene. The CDR3 DNA reads TGTGCCATCAACCGATATGAGGACAGGGGTAACACCGGGGAGCTGTTTTTT. It is translated as CAINRYEDRGNTGELFF.

The chain employs TRBV4-3 and TRBJ1-2; no clear D gene. V lost 0 bases to trimming and J lost 0 bases, with 11 bases between them. Germline lookup yields CDR1 LGHNA and CDR2 YSLEER. The CDR3 sequence is 16 residues long. Here the CDR3 DNA reads TGCGCCAGCAGCCAAGATGCGGCGGCCACTAACTATGGCTACACCTTC. Residues: CASSQDAAATNYGYTF.

The chain recombines TRBV9 with TRBJ2-3; TRBD1 matches at 7 bases. Germline V gene sequence: CDR1 SGDLS, CDR2 YYNGEE. CDR3 length: 16 amino acids. Trimming took 0 bases from V and 0 from J; bases not matched to a gene: 4. The CDR3 region has the DNA TGTGCCAGCAGCGTAGGGACAGGCTTTAGCACAGATACGCAGTATTTT. Protein sequence: CASSVGTGFSTDTQYF. The variable domain in full, with the rest retrieved from reference TRBV9 and TRBJ2-3, is DSGVTQTPKHLITATGQRVTLRCSPRSGDLSVYWYQQSLDQGLQFLIQYYNGEERAKGNILERFSAQQFPDLHSELNLSSLELGDSALYFCASSVGTGFSTDTQYFGPGTRLTVL.

The V gene is TRBV30, the J gene TRBJ1-6; D is uncertain. Germline values: CDR1 GTSNPN, CDR2 SVGIG (reference sequence). This CDR3 region has 14 residues. Trimming removed 5 bases at V and 0 bases at J, with 8 bases between. The DNA for the CDR3 is TGTGCCTGGGGTAGGAGCTCCTATAATTCACCCCTCCACTTT. Its protein product is CAWGRSSYNSPLHF.

This chain connects TRBV5-8 to TRBJ2-2, with TRBD2 identical over 7 bases. CDR3 length: 17 amino acids. The V gene's germline CDR1 is SGHTS and CDR2 YDEGEE. Unmatched junction bases numbered 10, after V lost 2 bases and J lost 3 bases. The CDR3 nucleotides are TGTGCCAGCAGCTTACCGTATGGGCTAGCGGACACCGGGGAGCTGTTTTTT. It translates to CASSLPYGLADTGELFF.

The rearrangement uses TRBV7-7 and TRBJ2-5; perhaps TRBD1 as D (5 bases). Germline loops: CDR1 SSHAT, CDR2 FNYEAQ (reference sequence). CDR3 length: 15 amino acids. V lost 3 bases, J lost 1 base, and 12 bases lay in between. This CDR3 is CASSFSSGSQETQYF. DNA of the CDR3: TGTGCCAGCAGCTTTTCATCAGGGTCCCAAGAGACCCAGTACTTC.

Written as DNA, the CDR3 is TGCAGCGTTGAAGATCGAGCAGGACAGGGGGACCCCTCGGCTGAAGCTTTCTTT. Translation: CSVEDRAGQGDPSAEAFF. The rearrangement joins TRBV29-1 to TRBJ1-1, with TRBD1 matching over 10 bases. With 0 bases clipped from V and 6 bases from J, the junction kept 16 bases outside the gene matches. The CDR3 runs 18 residues. Germline-derived CDR1 and CDR2 are SQVTM and ANQGSEA. Full variable domain (missing parts from reference TRBV29-1 and TRBJ1-1): SAVISQKPSRDICQRGTSLTIQCQVDSQVTMMFWYRQQPGQSLTLIATANQGSEATYESGFVIDKFPISRPNLTFSTLTVSNMSPEDSSIYLCSVEDRAGQGDPSAEAFFGQGTRLTVV.

V usage is TRBV30 and J usage is TRBJ2-3, with 7 bases matching TRBD1. Trimming cost V 2 bases and J 3 bases; bases outside gene matches: 8. The CDR3 has 15 residues. The germline gives CDR1 GTSNPN, CDR2 SVGIG (reference sequence). CDR3 amino acids: CAWSRLSGGTDTQYF. The CDR3 DNA is TGTGCCTGGAGTAGGTTGTCAGGGGGTACAGATACGCAGTATTTT.

The table lists this clone with a few counts. This sequence joins TRBV10-2 and TRBJ2-3; no definite D call. V shed 1 base and J shed 5 bases, with 4 bases lying between them. The CDR3 consists of 12 residues. The germline CDR1 and CDR2 sequences are WSHSY and SAAADI. In DNA, the CDR3 is TGCGCCAGCAGTGAGTATCAAGATACGCAGTATTTT. This gives the protein CASSEYQDTQYF.

The V gene is TRBV6-1, the J gene TRBJ2-5; 7 nucleotides agree with TRBD2. The CDR3 sequence is 16 residues long. Germline V gene sequence: CDR1 MNHNS, CDR2 SASEGT. Unmatched junction bases numbered 8, after V lost 2 bases and J lost 2 bases. The CDR3 here is CASSEWGEGRQETQYF. Here the CDR3 DNA reads TGTGCCAGCAGTGAATGGGGGGAGGGGCGGCAAGAGACCCAGTACTTC.

V gene TRBV14 combines with J gene TRBJ1-5; 9 bases align to TRBD1. With V trimmed by 1 base and J by 0 bases, 4 bases remained unmatched. The CDR3 runs 17 residues. The germline V gene encodes CDR1 SGHDN and CDR2 FVKESK. In DNA, the CDR3 is TGTGCCAGCAGCCAAGGACAGGGGGGACATAGCAATCAGCCCCAGCATTTT. It encodes CASSQGQGGHSNQPQHF. Complete variable domain (other parts from reference TRBV14 and TRBJ1-5): EAGVTQFPSHSVIEKGQTVTLRCDPISGHDNLYWYRRVMGKEIKFLLHFVKESKQDESGMPNNRFLAERTGGTYSTLKVQPAELEDSGVYFCASSQGQGGHSNQPQHFGDGTRLSIL.

This clone was recorded only once. The chain has TRBV4-3 and TRBJ2-1, with 10 nucleotides matching TRBD2. Germline V gene lookup returns CDR1 LGHNA and CDR2 YSLEER. The CDR3 contains 18 residues. With V trimmed by 0 bases and J by 6 bases, 11 bases remained unmatched. The CDR3 DNA reads as TGCGCCAGCAGCCAAGATTCGATATGGTTAGCGGGAGGCAATGAGCAGTTCTTC. Protein sequence: CASSQDSIWLAGGNEQFF.